One sample yielded the 9 T cell receptor beta chains listed below, sequenced in a study of cytomegalovirus exposure and HLA in healthy donors (dated by TCRdb to about 2017). The library came from the immunoSEQ multiplex PCR assay. The table was pulled from immuneACCESS by TCRdb, which kept in-frame rearrangements only. Such tables lose some clones; where checked, under half of the loss comes from unresolved V genes, and the rest has no known cause. The sample table lists 200,000 to 250,000 clones, over 80% of them with a count of one. The biggest ten clones account for roughly 5.5% of the sample. The sequenced material came from PBMCs. The receptors here all came from a young woman in good health and CMV-seronegative.

CDR3 DNA sequence: TGTGCCACCAACCGGGACACGAACACCGGGGAGCTGTTTTTT. Translating it yields CATNRDTNTGELFF. The chain recombines TRBV2 with TRBJ2-2; D possibly corresponds to TRBD1 (6 bases). The germline V gene has CDR1 SNHLY and CDR2 FYNNEI. With 10 bases removed from V and 0 bases from J, the gap between germline ends came to 12 bases. The CDR3 spans 14 residues.

The CDR3 DNA reads TGTGCCAGTAGTATTATTGGGCTGGGAGCGAGTGGCTACACCTTC. It translates to CASSIIGLGASGYTF. The chain is built from TRBV19 and TRBJ1-2; D gene ambiguous. V lost 3 bases and J 7 bases, leaving 18 bases between the germline ends. This CDR3 comprises 15 residues. CDR1 is LNHDA and CDR2 is SQIVND in the germline V gene (reference sequence).

The CDR3 loop is CAWTRGGSGGWLKYF. In DNA form, the CDR3 reads TGTGCCTGGACAAGAGGAGGTAGCGGTGGTTGGTTGAAGTATTTT. The V call is TRBV30, the J call TRBJ2-3; TRBD2 might be the D (6 bases). V dropped 4 bases and J dropped 13 bases, with 27 bases sitting between them. This CDR3 contains 15 residues. Germline V gene lookup returns CDR1 GTSNPN and CDR2 SVGIG (reference sequence).

The chain uses TRBV27 and TRBJ2-7; D remains unclear. Germline V CDR1 and CDR2: MNHEY, SMNVEV (reference sequence). Trimming removed 9 bases from V and 3 bases from J, with 3 bases in between. The CDR3 is 9 amino acids. The CDR3 region has the DNA TGTGCCAGTGTCTACGAGCAGTACTTC. It is translated as CASVYEQYF.

The chain is built from TRBV30 and TRBJ2-1; 10 positions match TRBD1. CDR1 and CDR2 from the germline V gene are GTSNPN and SVGIG (reference sequence). The CDR3 covers 13 residues. V lost 4 bases and J lost 8; bases outside the gene matches: 5. For the CDR3, the DNA is TGTGCCTGGACCCCGACAGGGGGCTATGAGCAGTTCTTC. Translated, it gives CAWTPTGGYEQFF.

This chain connects TRBV6-6 to TRBJ1-3, with 10 bases lining up with TRBD1. Per the germline V gene, CDR1 is MNHNY and CDR2 is SVGAGI (reference sequence). The CDR3 consists of 15 residues. Trimming took 6 bases from V and 4 from J; bases not matched to a gene: 6. CDR3 residues: CASSDRGRGGNTIYF. CDR3 in DNA: TGTGCCAGCAGCGACAGGGGGCGAGGAGGAAACACCATATATTTT.

V usage is TRBV5-6 and J usage is TRBJ1-2; TRBD1 matches 7 bases. Unmatched junction bases numbered 4, after V lost 4 bases and J lost 4 bases. CDR1 and CDR2 from the germline V gene are SGHDT and YYEEEE. The CDR3 sequence is 13 residues long. Written as DNA, the CDR3 is TGTGCCAGCAGCGCCGGGACAGCCTATGGCTACACCTTC. Amino acid sequence: CASSAGTAYGYTF.

CDR3 sequence (DNA): TGTGCCTGGAGTAGGACAGGGGGCGCGAACACCGGGGAGCTGTTTTTT. This encodes CAWSRTGGANTGELFF. This chain links TRBV30 with TRBJ2-2; 11 bases match TRBD1. Per germline, CDR1 GTSNPN and CDR2 SVGIG (reference sequence). With V trimmed by 2 bases and J by 0 bases, 2 bases remained unmatched. This CDR3 has 16 residues.

The chain uses TRBV11-3 and TRBJ2-1; D gene ambiguous. Germline CDR1 and CDR2: SGHNT and YENEEA. The CDR3 covers 12 residues. The V end lost 5 bases, the J end lost 8 bases, and 10 bases lay between the germline ends. DNA for the CDR3: TGTGCCAGCAGCCCCTGGGTGGATGAGCAGTTCTTC. It codes for CASSPWVDEQFF.